This entry is about one TCR beta chain. Antigen: not known. The data stem from a study of T cells in Graves' hyperthyroidism and ophthalmopathy. Overall study results and limits: Ophthalmopathy was told apart from stable hyperthyroidism by a 13 V-J model.

Diagnostic decisions used clinical symptoms, serum thyroxine and TRAb, thyroid ultrasound and orbital computed tomography. What was amplified from RNA transcripts were TCR beta CDR3 regions. The TCR CDR3 was amplified in a first-round RT-PCR using the HTBI primer set. In TCRdb, the multiplex PCR reads were re-called with MiXCR into one record per CDR3 protein. The sample records roughly 300,000 distinct CDR3 sequences, roughly 18% being singletons. The CDR3 spans 14 residues. Germline loops: CDR1 SGHTA, CDR2 FQGNSA. With V trimmed by 2 bases and J by 5 bases, 3 bases remained unmatched. The chain employs TRBV7-2 and TRBJ2-5, with 9 bases matching TRBD2. The sample taken for sequencing was blood. This receptor was taken from a woman between 50 and 59 years old with Graves' hyperthyroidism. CDR3 DNA: TGTGCCAGCAGCTTATCCCTAGCGGGGGAGACCCAGTACTTC. This codes for CASSLSLAGETQYF.